The 21 T cell receptor beta chains below come from one sample, sequenced in a study of vaccination and CD4 T cells after COVID-19. Sequencing of cultured CD4+ T cell DNA used the Oncomine TCR Beta short-read assay. A single record per CDR3 protein comes from TCRdb applying MiXCR to the PCR reads. The table lists approximately 11,000 distinct CDR3 sequences, 25% to 40% of them singletons. Treatment: approximately nine-day PBMC culture with coronavirus spike peptide pools or control peptides (ViraFEST assay). Their cognate antigens are unknown. The sample taken for sequencing was CD4+ T cells from blood, cultured in vitro. Every receptor here comes from a human donor who had recovered from COVID-19.

The J gene is TRBJ2-2, the V gene TRBV20-1, with 13 bases aligning to TRBD2. Germline CDR1 is DFQATT and CDR2 is SNEGSKA (reference sequence). The J segment lost 6 bases and the V segment lost 4 bases, leaving 17 bases of the junction unmatched. This CDR3 contains 19 residues. The CDR3 coding sequence is TGCAGTGCTACACCGTCCGGGACTAGCGGGACCCCCTCCCCCGGGGAGCTGTTTTTT. Protein product: CSATPSGTSGTPSPGELFF.

In the case of this clonotype: A junction boundary mismatches the germline segment, possibly from a read error. The chain has TRBV6-1 and TRBJ1-2; no reliable D call. This CDR3 has 15 residues. CDR1 and CDR2 (germline): MNHNS, SASEGT. CDR3 sequence: CASSGYTQSVYGYTF. Written as DNA, the CDR3 is TGTGCCAGTAGTGGGTATACCCAAAGCGTCTATGGCTACACCTTC.

This clonotype ranks as medium-sized. The J gene is TRBJ1-6, the V gene TRBV11-2, with D possibly matching TRBD1 (5 bases). Trimming left V 7 bases short and J 7 bases short, with 8 bases between. Germline CDR1 reads SGHAT; CDR2 reads FQNNGV. The CDR3 contains 12 residues. CDR3 nucleotides: TGTGCCAGCACATGGGGGAATTCACCCCTCCACTTT. Translated: CASTWGNSPLHF.

This sequence joins TRBV4-1 and TRBJ2-7, with D perhaps matching TRBD2 (5 bases). The CDR3 runs 16 residues. V lost 1 base and J lost 0, with 13 bases in between. Germline loops: CDR1 MGHRA, CDR2 YSYEKL. CDR3 coding DNA: TGCGCCAGCAGCCAAGTAACGGGGATTAGCTCCTACGAGCAGTACTTC. Residues: CASSQVTGISSYEQYF.

The chain joins TRBV11-3 to TRBJ2-1, with 8 bases fitting TRBD2. Germline assignment: CDR1 SGHNT and CDR2 YENEEA. V was pared by 6 bases and J by 4 bases, with 5 bases of the junction left unmatched. This CDR3 contains 14 residues. The CDR3 DNA reads TGTGCCAGCAGGGCGGGGGGTGTATACAATGAGCAGTTCTTC. This translates into CASRAGGVYNEQFF.

The chain is built from TRBV28 and TRBJ2-7; D possibly corresponds to TRBD1 (6 bases). The J call is in doubt because the DNA end fits TRBJ2-5 better. The CDR3 length is 16 residues. Germline CDR1 and CDR2: MDHEN and SYDVKM. The CDR3 DNA follows: TGTGCCAGCAGTTCTCTAACGACAGGAGTTTTCGGGACCCAGTACTTC. Amino acids: CASSSLTTGVFGTQYF.

This clonotype was counted a few times. The chain carries TRBV5-1 and TRBJ1-1, with 10 bases that match TRBD1. The trim removed 4 bases at V and 7 bases at J, leaving 7 bases unmatched. CDR1 and CDR2 from the germline V gene are SGHRS and YFSETQ. The CDR3 has 14 amino acids. The CDR3 DNA is TGCGCCAGCAGCGAGGGACAGGGGCTCCTTGAAGCTTTCTTT. Translation gives CASSEGQGLLEAFF.

The sample holds a few counts of this clonotype. J is TRBJ2-5 and V is TRBV24-1, with D tentatively TRBD1 (5 bases). Germline V CDR1 and CDR2: KGHDR, SFDVKD. V lost 1 base and J lost 3, with 5 bases in between. This CDR3 region has 13 residues. CDR3 sequence: CATSDFREETQYF. CDR3 bases: TGTGCCACCAGTGATTTCAGGGAAGAGACCCAGTACTTC.

This clonotype showed up just a few times. The junction shows a germline mismatch at one end, possibly a read error. V usage is TRBV20-1 and J usage is TRBJ2-3, with 9 nucleotides matching TRBD2. CDR1 is DFQATT and CDR2 is SNEGSKA in the germline V gene (reference sequence). The CDR3 loop spans 11 amino acids. In DNA form, the CDR3 reads TGCAGTGCTATTAATCTAGCGGGGACACATTTT. This codes for CSAINLAGTHF.

This clonotype was seen once. This rearrangement joins TRBV11-3 to TRBJ2-1; 7 bases map to TRBD2. V lost 5 bases, J lost 0 bases, and 1 base stayed unmatched. This CDR3 has 14 amino acids. Germline loops: CDR1 SGHNT, CDR2 YENEEA. CDR3 coding DNA: TGTGCCAGCAGCAGGACTAGCTCCTACAATGAGCAGTTCTTC. Translation gives CASSRTSSYNEQFF.

CDR3 nucleotide sequence: TGTGCCAGCAGCGCGGGAGAGACCCAGTACTTC. Translated: CASSAGETQYF. The rearrangement joins TRBV7-3 to TRBJ2-5, with D maybe TRBD2 (5 bases). V lost 5 bases and J lost 4, with 5 bases in between. The CDR3 is 11 amino acids. Germline V gene data show CDR1 as SGHTA and CDR2 as FQGTGA.

The chain is built from TRBV5-6 and TRBJ2-5, with D perhaps matching TRBD2 (5 bases). This CDR3 region has 15 residues. Trimming removed 2 bases from V and 1 base from J, with 12 bases in between. Per the germline V gene, CDR1 is SGHDT and CDR2 is YYEEEE. The CDR3 DNA sequence: TGTGCCAGCAGCTTTATGGGAGACGCCCAAGAGACCCAGTACTTC. It encodes CASSFMGDAQETQYF. The variable domain in full, completed from reference TRBV5-6 and TRBJ2-5, reads DAGVTQSPTHLIKTRGQQVTLRCSPKSGHDTVSWYQQALGQGPQFIFQYYEEEERQRGNFPDRFSGHQFPNYSSELNVNALLLGDSALYLCASSFMGDAQETQYFGPGTRLLVL.

This clonotype is classed as medium-sized. The V gene is TRBV20-1, the J gene TRBJ1-2; TRBD1 matches 10 bases. The CDR3 contains 15 residues. V shed 6 bases, J shed 8 bases, and the junction held 15 bases outside the gene matches. Germline-derived CDR1 and CDR2 are DFQATT and SNEGSKA (reference sequence). The CDR3: CSASIPGTGDGGYTF. Written as DNA, the CDR3 is TGCAGTGCGAGTATCCCAGGGACAGGGGATGGGGGCTACACCTTC.

This clonotype came up a few times. The rearrangement uses TRBV7-3 and TRBJ2-7, with D possibly being TRBD1 or TRBD2 (5 bases each). CDR1 and CDR2 (germline): SGHTA, FQGTGA. The CDR3 loop spans 11 amino acids. CDR3 sequence reads: CAGGESYEQYF. CDR3 DNA: TGTGCTGGGGGAGAATCCTACGAGCAGTACTTC.

The chain recombines TRBV6-5 with TRBJ2-7, with D uncertain. The CDR3 extends over 16 amino acids. The V end was cut by 2 bases, the J end by 0 bases, with 14 bases between. Germline V gene sequence: CDR1 MNHEY, CDR2 SVGAGI. The CDR3 protein is CASSYEASTYSYEQYF. The CDR3 bases are TGTGCCAGCAGTTACGAAGCATCTACATACTCCTACGAGCAGTACTTC.

The V and J genes are TRBV20-1 and TRBJ2-1, with TRBD2 identical over 11 bases. CDR3 size: 13 residues. Trimming removed 4 bases from V and 5 bases from J; junction bases left unmatched: 1. CDR1 and CDR2 (germline): DFQATT, SNEGSKA (reference sequence). The CDR3: CSATLAGDNEQFF. CDR3 nucleotide sequence: TGCAGTGCTACACTAGCGGGGGACAATGAGCAGTTCTTC.

This chain connects TRBV19 to TRBJ1-1; 10 positions agree with TRBD1. The germline CDR1 and CDR2 sequences are LNHDA and SQIVND (reference sequence). This CDR3 contains 14 residues. The ends lost 6 bases at V and 7 bases at J; junction bases unmatched: 8. As DNA, the CDR3 is TGTGCCAGTAGCCGCCAGGGGACAGGGGATGAAGCTTTCTTT. Translating it yields CASSRQGTGDEAFF.

The chain joins TRBV7-8 to TRBJ2-7, with 8 bases aligning to TRBD1. This CDR3 is 14 amino acids long. Germline values: CDR1 SGHVS, CDR2 FQNEAQ. The V and J ends lost 5 bases and 1 base, in that order; junction bases with no gene match: 4. The CDR3 region has the DNA TGTGCCAGCAGCACACAGGGGGTTTCCTACGAGCAGTACTTC. This codes for CASSTQGVSYEQYF.

For this clonotype: Because the CDR3 is missing its conserved closing phenylalanine or tryptophan, this is likely a read error. The chain is built from TRBV15 and TRBJ2-7; 8 bases agree with TRBD1. CDR3 length equals 16 residues. Germline CDR1 and CDR2: LNHNV and YYDKDF (reference sequence). The CDR3 here is CATSNNAGQGMGEQYY. The DNA for the CDR3 is TGTGCCACTAGCAATAACGCCGGACAGGGTATGGGCGAGCAGTACTAC.

A single count supports this clonotype. The chain recombines TRBV19 with TRBJ1-6, with 7 bases matching TRBD1. This CDR3 has 16 residues. The junction had 14 bases not matched to a gene; V was cut back by 5 bases and J by 10 bases. Germline CDR1 LNHDA, CDR2 SQIVND (reference sequence). CDR3 residues: CASSEPRGARRSPLHF. CDR3 bases: TGTGCCAGTAGTGAACCCAGGGGGGCGCGAAGGTCACCCCTCCACTTT.

This clonotype was seen a handful of times. The chain links TRBV7-8 to TRBJ2-7; D remains ambiguous. This CDR3 comprises 12 residues. V was shortened by 2 bases and J by 3 bases, with 5 bases between the two germline ends. CDR1 is SGHVS, CDR2 FQNEAQ, per germline. Here the CDR3 reads CASSLNGYEQYF. CDR3 DNA: TGTGCCAGCAGCTTAAACGGCTACGAGCAGTACTTC.